This entry lists 22 T cell receptor beta chains sequenced from one sample in a study of T cells in localized non-small cell lung cancer. Only in-frame clones appear in the TCRdb table, and some are missing; sequencing was by immunoSEQ multiplex PCR. The table has about 20,000 clones, 85% to 90% seen once. Sequencing was performed on PBMCs, taken before any cancer treatment. The receptors originated from a man aged 40 to 70 with stage II squamous cell lung carcinoma.

The chain employs TRBV28 and TRBJ1-2, with D perhaps TRBD1 (5 bases). The CDR3 sequence is 14 residues long. V was shortened by 5 bases and J by 8 bases, with 18 bases between the two germline ends. CDR1 and CDR2 from the germline V gene are MDHEN and SYDVKM. The CDR3 region has the DNA TGTGCCAGCAGTCTAGGTCCCGGCTGGGGGGGCTACACCTTC. Translation gives CASSLGPGWGGYTF.

This chain connects TRBV6-5 to TRBJ1-1; the D gene is possibly TRBD1 (5 bases). The CDR3 has 14 amino acids. Germline lookup yields CDR1 MNHEY and CDR2 SVGAGI. The V and J ends lost 6 bases and 3 bases respectively, with 14 bases between them. In nucleotides, the CDR3 is TGTGCCAGCAGATACCGGGACCCCCACACTGAAGCTTTCTTT. It translates to CASRYRDPHTEAFF.

The chain employs TRBV10-3 and TRBJ2-7; 9 nucleotides align to TRBD2. J gave up 3 bases and V 3 bases, and 9 bases lay outside the gene matches. Germline-derived CDR1 and CDR2 are ENHRY and SYGVKD. The CDR3 is 16 residues long. This CDR3 reads CAISDPSGVSNYEQYF. CDR3 nucleotides: TGTGCCATCAGTGATCCTAGCGGGGTTAGTAACTACGAGCAGTACTTC.

This clone was detected only once. V is TRBV5-5 and J is TRBJ1-2, with D hard to call. This CDR3 comprises 14 residues. CDR1 is SGHKS and CDR2 is YYEKEE in the germline V gene (reference sequence). Trimming shortened V by 1 base and J by 8 bases, and 15 bases separated the two germline ends. CDR3 amino acids: CASSLIDTGWGYTF. The CDR3 DNA follows: TGTGCCAGCAGCTTGATCGACACGGGATGGGGCTACACCTTC.

This chain uses TRBV5-5 with TRBJ1-6, with unresolved D. This CDR3 region has 14 residues. V gave up 4 bases and J gave up 5 bases, with 10 bases separating them. CDR1 and CDR2 from the germline V gene are SGHKS and YYEKEE (reference sequence). The CDR3 coding sequence is TGTGCCAGCAGCACCGGACGGAATAATTCACCCCTCCACTTT. Encoded protein: CASSTGRNNSPLHF. Drawing the rest from reference TRBV5-5 and TRBJ1-6, the complete variable domain is DAGVTQSPTHLIKTRGQQVTLRCSPISGHKSVSWYQQVLGQGPQFIFQYYEKEERGRGNFPDRFSARQFPNYSSELNVNALLLGDSALYLCASSTGRNNSPLHFGNGTRLTVT.

The V call is TRBV19, the J call TRBJ1-5; D uncertain. The CDR3 extends over 15 amino acids. CDR1 and CDR2 from the germline V gene are LNHDA and SQIVND (reference sequence). V lost 7 bases to trimming and J lost 0 bases, with 13 bases between them. The CDR3 DNA follows: TGTGCCAGTACTACTTCGCAGTATAGCAATCAGCCCCAGCATTTT. Its translation: CASTTSQYSNQPQHF.

The sample holds one count of this clone. The CDR3 sequence is CASRPTQEAYEQYF. The CDR3 region has the DNA TGTGCCAGTAGACCCACGCAGGAGGCCTACGAGCAGTACTTC. The rearrangement uses TRBV19 and TRBJ2-7; D is perhaps TRBD2 (5 bases). Per germline, CDR1 LNHDA and CDR2 SQIVND (reference sequence). V was shortened by 6 bases and J by 2 bases, with 14 bases between the two germline ends. The CDR3 runs to 14 residues.

V is TRBV25-1 and J is TRBJ2-5, with D perhaps TRBD2 (7 bases). The CDR3 contains 15 residues. Trimming shortened V by 5 bases and J by 4 bases, and 17 bases separated the two germline ends. Germline V gene data show CDR1 as MGHDK and CDR2 as SYGVNS. The CDR3 is CASSPRGGGGETQYF. CDR3 nucleotide sequence: TGTGCCAGCAGTCCCAGGGGAGGGGGGGGAGAGACCCAGTACTTC.

The rearrangement uses TRBV21-1 and TRBJ2-7. TRBV21-1 is described as a pseudogene. CDR3 length: 14 residues. CDR3: CASSHTYRPYEQYF. DNA of the CDR3: TGTGCCAGCAGCCACACCTACCGACCCTACGAGCAGTACTTC.

The gene calls are TRBV9 and TRBJ2-1; the D gene is possibly TRBD2 (6 bases). The CDR3 loop spans 13 amino acids. The germline V gene has CDR1 SGDLS and CDR2 YYNGEE. Trimming stripped 0 bases from V and 6 bases from J, with 7 bases between. CDR3 bases: TGTGCCAGCAGCGTAGGGGGAGGCAATGAGCAGTTCTTC. Encoded protein: CASSVGGGNEQFF.

The CDR3 DNA is TGTGCCATAACCGGGACAGCGAACACCGGGGAGCTGTTTTTT. This gives the protein CAITGTANTGELFF. The chain is built from TRBV30 and TRBJ2-2, with 7 bases that match TRBD1. The germline V gene encodes CDR1 GTSNPN and CDR2 SVGIG (reference sequence). The CDR3 totals 14 residues. V lost 8 bases to trimming and J lost 0 bases; unmatched junction nucleotides: 6.

The gene calls are TRBV2 and TRBJ1-1; D perhaps matches TRBD1 (6 bases). This CDR3 has 12 amino acids. V lost 6 bases and J 1 base, leaving 6 bases between the germline ends. Germline V gene sequence: CDR1 SNHLY, CDR2 FYNNEI. This CDR3 reads CASRGQNTEAFF. CDR3 nucleotide sequence: TGTGCCAGCAGGGGACAGAACACTGAAGCTTTCTTT. Full variable domain (missing parts from reference TRBV2 and TRBJ1-1): EPEVTQTPSHQVTQMGQEVILRCVPISNHLYFYWYRQILGQKVEFLVSFYNNEISEKSEIFDDQFSVERPDGSNFTLKIRSTKLEDSAMYFCASRGQNTEAFFGQGTRLTVV.

Of note for this clone: At one boundary the junction diverges from the germline segment, which might be a read error. This chain joins TRBV5-4 and TRBJ2-1; 7 bases map to TRBD1. Germline V gene lookup returns CDR1 SGHNT and CDR2 YYREEE (reference sequence). This CDR3 has 16 residues. This CDR3 reads CASNLRKTGNINEQFF. The DNA of the CDR3 is TGTGCCAGCAACTTGAGGAAGACAGGGAACATCAATGAGCAGTTCTTC. The full variable domain, its missing parts supplied by reference TRBV5-4 and TRBJ2-1, is ETGVTQSPTHLIKTRGQQVTLRCSSQSGHNTVSWYQQALGQGPQFIFQYYREEENGRGNFPPRFSGLQFPNYSSELNVNALELDDSALYLCASNLRKTGNINEQFFGPGTRLTVL.

The chain employs TRBV10-3 and TRBJ2-5; D not certain. Germline CDR1 ENHRY, CDR2 SYGVKD. This CDR3 has 13 amino acids. V was cut by 4 bases and J by 2 bases, with 8 bases left in between. The CDR3: CAISGNGQETQYF. The CDR3 nucleotides are TGTGCCATCAGTGGGAACGGGCAAGAGACCCAGTACTTC.

The chain carries TRBV20-1 and TRBJ1-2, with D unresolved. Germline-derived CDR1 and CDR2 are DFQATT and SNEGSKA (reference sequence). V gave up 1 base and J gave up 5 bases, with 5 bases separating them. This CDR3 comprises 11 residues. The CDR3 loop reads CSARGPYGYTF. The CDR3 region has the DNA TGCAGTGCTAGAGGGCCGTATGGCTACACCTTC.

This chain connects TRBV7-2 to TRBJ2-3; D perhaps matches TRBD2 (5 bases). Trimming pared 3 bases from V and 0 bases from J, leaving 7 bases between. There are 14 residues in the CDR3. Germline lookup yields CDR1 SGHTA and CDR2 FQGNSA. The CDR3 coding sequence is TGTGCCAGCAGCTTGTCGGGAAGCACAGATACGCAGTATTTT. This gives the protein CASSLSGSTDTQYF.

The chain recombines TRBV6-5 with TRBJ2-7; 8 bases are shared with TRBD1. The germline V gene has CDR1 MNHEY and CDR2 SVGAGI. The CDR3 runs 15 residues. J lost 4 bases, V lost 0 bases, and 5 bases had no gene match. The CDR3 nucleotides are TGTGCCAGCAGTTACTCGTACAGGGGGGATTACGAGCAGTACTTC. Amino acid sequence: CASSYSYRGDYEQYF.

The chain uses TRBV19 and TRBJ1-1; 9 positions match TRBD1. Germline CDR1 LNHDA, CDR2 SQIVND (reference sequence). There are 16 residues in the CDR3. J lost 4 bases, V lost 2 bases, and 8 bases had no gene match. As DNA, the CDR3 is TGTGCCAGTAGTATAAGGGACAGGGCCCATAGCACTGAAGCTTTCTTT. As protein: CASSIRDRAHSTEAFF.

The V gene is TRBV7-2, the J gene TRBJ2-7; D might be TRBD2 (5 bases). This CDR3 has 15 amino acids. Germline CDR1 SGHTA, CDR2 FQGNSA. The V end lost 4 bases, the J end lost 1 base, and 14 bases lay between the germline ends. The CDR3 here is CASSSLDPGSYEQYF. As DNA, the CDR3 is TGTGCCAGCAGCTCACTAGACCCTGGGTCCTACGAGCAGTACTTC.

The chain links TRBV16 to TRBJ2-6, with D unclear. CDR1 is KGHSY, CDR2 FQNENV, per germline. This CDR3 comprises 14 residues. In DNA, the CDR3 is TGTGGCTCGGAGCCGGGCAGAGGGGCCAACGTCCTGACTTTC. It is translated as CGSEPGRGANVLTF.

The chain uses TRBV30 and TRBJ1-4; D gene ambiguous. V lost 1 base and J lost 8, with 17 bases in between. This CDR3 contains 15 residues. Per the germline V gene, CDR1 is GTSNPN and CDR2 is SVGIG (reference sequence). The DNA of the CDR3 is TGTGCCTGGAGTGGCGATGGGTTTGTATGGGAAAAACTGTTTTTT. Encoded protein: CAWSGDGFVWEKLFF.

The J gene is TRBJ1-2, the V gene TRBV18; D possibly corresponds to TRBD1 (6 bases). This CDR3 is 17 amino acids long. Between the trimmed V and J ends, which lost 1 base and 0 bases, there was a span of 15 bases. The germline V gene has CDR1 KGHSH and CDR2 LQKENI. CDR3 in amino acids: CASSPLGSTGSNYGYTF. CDR3 bases: TGTGCCAGCTCACCACTGGGGTCGACAGGTTCTAACTATGGCTACACCTTC.